This is a list of T cell receptor beta chains from one sample in a study of blood T cells in healthy people across ages. One entry per CDR3 protein results from TCRdb running MiXCR on the 5' RACE reads. The sample contains 550,000 to 600,000 distinct CDR3 sequences, more than 45% of which appear only once. The sample taken for sequencing was blood. The receptors were gathered from an elderly man in good health. CDR3s include the opening cysteine and the closing phenylalanine or tryptophan. The D gene is left open where the match is weak. Clone size is stated in some rows and not others, as once, few, many or a class when expanded.

. TRBJ2-5 . 15 TRBV7-2 CASSFVPQGDLEQYF TGTGCCAGCAGCTTCGTCCCTCAGGGGGACTTAGAGCAGTACTTC
. TRBJ1-2 . 14 TRBV28 CASSLWDSNYGYTF TGTGCCAGCAGTTTATGGGACAGCAACTATGGCTACACCTTC
. TRBJ2-7 . 15 TRBV7-9 CASSRPGGPYNEQYF TGTGCCAGCAGCCGACCCGGGGGCCCCTACAATGAGCAGTACTTC
. TRBJ1-1 . 15 TRBV6-5 CTSGYSGATNTEAFF TGTACCAGCGGTTACTCGGGTGCTACGAACACTGAAGCTTTCTTT
. TRBJ1-5 . 13 TRBV6-2/TRBV6-3 CAATGGDHQPQHF TGTGCCGCCACGGGGGGGGACCATCAGCCCCAGCATTTT
TRBD2 TRBJ2-1 . 15 TRBV4-2 CASSQVPREGPEQFF TGTGCCAGCAGCCAAGTCCCCCGGGAGGGACCTGAGCAGTTCTTC
TRBD2 TRBJ2-3 few 19 TRBV6-2/TRBV6-3 CASSWKTSGRARKADTQYF TGTGCCAGCAGCTGGAAGACTAGCGGGAGGGCCAGGAAGGCAGATACGCAGTATTTT
. TRBJ1-2 . 15 TRBV7-9 CASSIWTAPSGGYIF TGTGCCAGCAGCATCTGGACAGCTCCGTCGGGGGGCTACATCTTC
TRBD2 TRBJ2-3 few 18 TRBV4-3 CASSQERLAGGRADTQYF TGCGCCAGCAGCCAAGAAAGACTAGCGGGAGGAAGGGCAGATACGCAGTATTTT
. TRBJ1-1 . 14 TRBV7-9 CASSSRVGNTEAFF TGTGCCAGCAGCTCAAGGGTGGGCAACACTGAAGCTTTCTTT
. TRBJ1-3 few 12 TRBV29-1 CSVEDSGNTIYF TGCAGCGTTGAGGATTCTGGAAACACCATATATTTT
. TRBJ2-7 few 13 TRBV20-1 CSVYGQKVYEQYF TGCAGTGTGTACGGACAGAAGGTTTACGAGCAGTACTTC
TRBD2 TRBJ2-1 few 14 TRBV7-2 CASSVGLAGNEQFF TGTGCCAGCAGCGTGGGACTAGCGGGAAATGAGCAGTTCTTC
. TRBJ2-3 . 16 TRBV6-2/TRBV6-3 CASSPGTSWSTDTQYF TGTGCCAGCAGTCCCGGAACTAGCTGGAGCACAGATACGCAGTATTTT
TRBD2 TRBJ2-1 few 15 TRBV5-1 CASSLDGTSLYEQFF TGCGCCAGCAGCTTGGACGGGACTAGTCTCTATGAGCAGTTCTTC
. TRBJ1-2 . 14 TRBV18 CASSPPSVNYGYTF TGTGCCAGCTCACCACCGTCAGTTAACTATGGCTACACCTTC
. TRBJ2-7 . 13 TRBV7-2 CASSSAIGSEQYF TGTGCCAGCAGCTCCGCCATAGGGAGCGAGCAGTACTTC
TRBD1 TRBJ1-4 . 15 TRBV28 CVSSFRTGGTEKLFF TGTGTCAGCAGTTTTAGGACAGGAGGAACTGAAAAACTGTTTTTT
TRBD2 TRBJ2-1 . 16 TRBV29-1 CSVVASGGPFPNEQFF TGCAGCGTTGTTGCAAGCGGGGGTCCCTTTCCCAATGAGCAGTTCTTC
. TRBJ2-7 . 11 TRBV29-1 CSVERAYEQYF TGCAGCGTTGAGAGGGCCTACGAGCAGTACTTC
TRBD1 TRBJ1-3 . 17 TRBV20-1 CSARDLRDRASGNTIYF TGCAGTGCTAGAGATCTCCGGGACAGGGCCTCTGGAAACACCATATATTTT
. TRBJ1-5 few 18 TRBV6-5 CASSYGQGTAYSNQPQHF TGTGCCAGCAGTTACGGGCAGGGAACCGCCTATAGCAATCAGCCCCAGCATTTT
TRBD1 TRBJ1-2 . 13 TRBV29-1 CSGERDRRYGYTF TGCAGCGGTGAACGGGACAGACGTTATGGCTACACCTTC
. TRBJ1-6 . 18 TRBV7-8 CASSQTSTDTSYNSPLHF TGTGCCAGCAGCCAAACCTCGACGGACACCTCCTATAATTCACCCCTCCACTTT
. TRBJ2-5 few 13 TRBV20-1 CSARDEGKGTQYF TGCAGTGCTAGAGATGAGGGGAAAGGGACCCAGTACTTC
. TRBJ2-2 . 15 TRBV20-1 CSAPAPERNTGELFF TGCAGTGCTCCTGCCCCAGAAAGGAACACCGGGGAGCTGTTTTTT
. TRBJ2-7 many 17 TRBV12-3/TRBV12-4 CASSIKAGSLGAYEQYF TGTGCCAGCAGTATCAAAGCCGGGAGCCTAGGGGCTTACGAGCAGTACTTC
. TRBJ1-5 . 15 TRBV10-2 CASSEEAGVAQPQHF TGCGCCAGCAGTGAGGAGGCAGGGGTAGCTCAGCCCCAGCATTTT
. TRBJ1-1 . 18 TRBV12-5 CASGFMLGQVAWGTEAFF TGTGCTAGTGGTTTTATGTTGGGGCAGGTAGCGTGGGGGACTGAAGCTTTCTTT
TRBD2 TRBJ2-5 . 13 TRBV4-3 CASWGEGRETQYF TGCGCTTCATGGGGGGAGGGCCGCGAGACCCAGTACTTC
. TRBJ1-5 many 13 TRBV6-6 CASSYEINQPQHF TGTGCCAGCAGTTACGAAATAAATCAGCCCCAGCATTTT
TRBD2 TRBJ2-1 . 16 TRBV3-1 CASSQSSGSPYNEQFF TGTGCCAGCAGCCAATCTAGCGGGAGCCCCTACAATGAGCAGTTCTTC
. TRBJ1-6 . 18 TRBV20-1 CSARDSRADSSYNSPLHF TGCAGTGCTAGAGATTCCCGGGCGGACAGCTCCTATAATTCACCCCTCCACTTT
TRBD1 TRBJ1-4 . 14 TRBV20-1 CSARGGTGDRKLFF TGCAGTGCTAGAGGCGGGACAGGGGACAGAAAACTGTTTTTT
. TRBJ1-5 . 13 TRBV3-1 CASSQGADQPQHF TGTGCCAGCAGCCAAGGAGCTGATCAGCCCCAGCATTTT
. TRBJ2-1 few 15 TRBV6-5 CASSTGPDSYNEQFF TGTGCCAGCAGTACCGGGCCCGACTCCTACAATGAGCAGTTCTTC
. TRBJ2-1 few 16 TRBV3-1 CASSQFLDPPGNEQFF TGTGCCAGCAGCCAATTCCTGGACCCGCCTGGGAATGAGCAGTTCTTC
TRBD2 TRBJ2-1 . 17 TRBV7-8 CASSSLPSGGAGNEQFF TGTGCCAGCAGCTCCCTCCCAAGCGGGGGGGCGGGAAATGAGCAGTTCTTC
. TRBJ2-7 . 14 TRBV9 CASSGHPGTIEQYF TGTGCCAGCAGCGGGCACCCCGGGACAATCGAGCAGTACTTC
. TRBJ1-2 once 14 TRBV20-1 CSASPRAAPYGNTF TGCAGTGCTAGCCCCAGAGCCGCTCCCTATGGCAACACCTTC
. TRBJ2-1 . 14 TRBV12-3/TRBV12-4 CASSSLRLGDEQFF TGTGCCAGCAGCTCCCTCAGGTTGGGGGATGAGCAGTTCTTC
. TRBJ1-2 . 14 TRBV12-3/TRBV12-4 CASSFTGGNYGYTF TGTGCCAGCAGTTTCACAGGCGGGAACTATGGCTACACCTTC
. TRBJ2-7 few 15 TRBV7-2 CASSLVSGGRNEQYF TGTGCCAGCAGCTTAGTAAGTGGGGGTAGGAACGAGCAGTACTTC
. TRBJ1-2 many 15 TRBV5-1 CASSLGTNTNYGYTF TGCGCCAGCAGCTTGGGGACAAATACTAACTATGGCTACACCTTC
. TRBJ2-7 many 14 TRBV7-2 CASSLAGQSYEQYF TGTGCCAGCAGCTTGGCGGGACAGTCCTACGAGCAGTACTTC
. TRBJ2-2 once 16 TRBV5-1 CASSLYGTANTGELFF TGCGCCAGCAGCTTGTACGGGACGGCGAACACCGGGGAGCTGTTTTTT
. TRBJ2-5 many 11 TRBV3-1 CASSQSETQYF TGTGCCAGCAGCCAATCAGAGACCCAGTACTTC
. TRBJ1-2 . 14 TRBV12-3/TRBV12-4 CASSSGLLAGGYTF TGTGCCAGCAGCTCGGGACTCCTAGCCGGGGGCTACACCTTC
TRBD1 TRBJ1-5 . 14 TRBV5-1 CASSSGTGGQPQHF TGCGCCAGCAGCTCCGGGACAGGGGGTCAGCCCCAGCATTTT
. TRBJ2-1 few 14 TRBV29-1 CSGIRGGADNEQFF TGCAGCGGTATCCGTGGGGGGGCTGACAATGAGCAGTTCTTC
. TRBJ2-7 . 13 TRBV5-1 CASSLLGISEQYF TGCGCCAGCAGCTTGTTAGGGATCTCCGAGCAGTACTTC